Below, 30 T cell receptor beta chains from the same sample are listed, as sequenced in a study of control samples from healthy donors and cancer patients. Clones were sequenced by immunoSEQ multiplex PCR, and TCRdb holds only the in-frame ones, with some missing. The table records approximately 150,000 clones, 85% to 95% of them present only once. The specimen was blood. Receptor source: a man aged 35 to 55 in good health.

In the case of this clone: Distinct nucleotide sequences in the sample also encode this CDR3. This chain links TRBV19 with TRBJ1-4; D possibly corresponds to TRBD1 (6 bases). CDR1 and CDR2 from the germline V gene are LNHDA and SQIVND (reference sequence). The CDR3 contains 14 residues. Trimming left V 1 base short and J 8 bases short, with 11 bases between. CDR3 protein: CASSIGQGNEKLFF. Here the CDR3 DNA reads TGTGCCAGTAGTATAGGCCAGGGGAACGAAAAACTGTTTTTT.

J is TRBJ1-5 and V is TRBV28; perhaps TRBD1 as D (6 bases). The germline V gene encodes CDR1 MDHEN and CDR2 SYDVKM. Between the trimmed V and J ends, which lost 6 bases and 6 bases, there was a span of 21 bases. This CDR3 has 16 amino acids. The CDR3 reads CASRRPGYRVGQPQHF. CDR3 bases: TGTGCCAGCAGACGACCGGGGTACAGGGTAGGTCAGCCCCAGCATTTT.

The J gene is TRBJ1-1, the V gene TRBV11-3; no clear D. This CDR3 has 13 residues. Germline assignment: CDR1 SGHNT and CDR2 YENEEA. Trimming stripped 1 base from V and 6 bases from J, with 9 bases between. The CDR3 sequence is CASSLGEGSEAFF. In DNA form, the CDR3 reads TGTGCCAGCAGCTTAGGTGAGGGCTCTGAAGCTTTCTTT. Combining the CDR3 with reference TRBV11-3 and TRBJ1-1 gives the whole variable domain EAGVVQSPRYKIIEKKQPVAFWCNPISGHNTLYWYLQNLGQGPELLIRYENEEAVDDSQLPKDRFSAERLKGVDSTLKIQPAELGDSAVYLCASSLGEGSEAFFGQGTRLTVV.

The chain carries TRBV28 and TRBJ1-1; D is uncertain. CDR3 size: 16 residues. Germline loops: CDR1 MDHEN, CDR2 SYDVKM. Trimming removed 5 bases from V and 1 base from J, with 17 bases in between. The CDR3 region is CASSPTVGSQNTEAFF. The CDR3 coding sequence is TGTGCCAGCAGTCCTACCGTGGGCAGTCAGAACACTGAAGCTTTCTTT. Using reference TRBV28 and TRBJ1-1 for the parts outside the CDR3, the full variable domain is DVKVTQSSRYLVKRTGEKVFLECVQDMDHENMFWYRQDPGLGLRLIYFSYDVKMKEKGDIPEGYSVSREKKERFSLILESASTNQTSMYLCASSPTVGSQNTEAFFGQGTRLTVV.

The CDR3 bases are TGTGCCAGCAGCGCGCTGGGGCAGTCCTACGAGCAGTACTTC. Amino acids: CASSALGQSYEQYF. The rearrangement links TRBV5-6 to TRBJ2-7, with D possibly matching TRBD1 (5 bases). Germline V CDR1 and CDR2: SGHDT, YYEEEE. Deletions cut 4 bases from V and 1 base from J, with 12 bases between. The CDR3 runs 14 residues.

The genes are TRBV6-5 and TRBJ1-1; a weak D match, TRBD1 (6 bases). CDR3 length equals 14 residues. V was clipped by 10 bases and J by 1 base, with 16 bases between them. Germline values: CDR1 MNHEY, CDR2 SVGAGI. The CDR3 coding sequence is TGTGCCACCCCACGGGTACAGGGGAACACTGAAGCTTTCTTT. Translated: CATPRVQGNTEAFF.

The V gene is TRBV7-2, the J gene TRBJ1-4, with TRBD1 as a possible D gene (5 bases). The CDR3 has 14 amino acids. The V gene's germline CDR1 is SGHTA and CDR2 FQGNSA. Trimming shortened V by 5 bases and J by 4 bases, and 11 bases separated the two germline ends. DNA of the CDR3: TGTGCCAGCAGCCAAGGGGCGATTAATGAAAAACTGTTTTTT. Encoded protein: CASSQGAINEKLFF. Full variable domain (missing parts from reference TRBV7-2 and TRBJ1-4): GAGVSQSPSNKVTEKGKDVELRCDPISGHTALYWYRQSLGQGLEFLIYFQGNSAPDKSGLPSDRFSAERTGGSVSTLTIQRTQQEDSAVYLCASSQGAINEKLFFGSGTQLSVL.

The chain links TRBV24-1 to TRBJ1-2, with TRBD1 matching 10 bases. The junction had 1 base not matched to a gene; V was cut back by 2 bases and J by 2 bases. The CDR3 has 15 residues. From germline, CDR1 is KGHDR and CDR2 SFDVKD. The CDR3 bases are TGTGCCACCAGTGATTCGACAGGGGGCAACTATGGCTACACCTTC. It specifies CATSDSTGGNYGYTF.

The V call is TRBV28, the J call TRBJ1-1; the D gene is possibly TRBD1 (5 bases). Germline CDR1 and CDR2: MDHEN and SYDVKM. The CDR3 contains 13 residues. V was clipped by 5 bases and J by 1 base, with 8 bases between them. The CDR3 DNA reads as TGTGCCAGCAGTCTCAGGGAGAACACTGAAGCTTTCTTT. This encodes CASSLRENTEAFF.

CDR3 in amino acids: CASRPPWRTGVMNTEAFF. Here the CDR3 DNA reads TGCGCCAGCAGACCTCCCTGGAGGACAGGGGTAATGAACACTGAAGCTTTCTTT. The rearrangement uses TRBV4-1 and TRBJ1-1; TRBD1 aligns across 9 bases. This CDR3 is built from 18 residues. The V segment lost 6 bases and the J segment 0 bases; nucleotides outside the gene matches: 14. Germline V gene sequence: CDR1 MGHRA, CDR2 YSYEKL.

The sample holds one count of this clone. The gene calls are TRBV7-9 and TRBJ2-1; 9 positions match TRBD2. Germline V gene sequence: CDR1 SEHNR, CDR2 FQNEAQ (reference sequence). There are 16 residues in the CDR3. The trim removed 5 bases at V and 3 bases at J, leaving 8 bases unmatched. The CDR3 loop is CASSGKSGGLYNEQFF. The CDR3 DNA reads as TGTGCCAGCAGCGGTAAAAGCGGGGGGCTCTACAATGAGCAGTTCTTC.

The J gene is TRBJ2-2, the V gene TRBV19; 7 bases map to TRBD1. The germline gives CDR1 LNHDA, CDR2 SQIVND (reference sequence). V lost 5 bases and J lost 6; bases outside the gene matches: 6. This CDR3 is 14 amino acids long. CDR3 nucleotides: TGTGCCAGTAGTGACGACAGGGTTGCCGGGGAGCTGTTTTTT. Protein: CASSDDRVAGELFF. Variable domain in full (rest from reference TRBV19 and TRBJ2-2): DGGITQSPKYLFRKEGQNVTLSCEQNLNHDAMYWYRQDPGQGLRLIYYSQIVNDFQKGDIAEGYSVSREKKESFPLTVTSAQKNPTAFYLCASSDDRVAGELFFGEGSRLTVL.

The chain carries TRBV24-1 and TRBJ2-7; the D gene is possibly TRBD2 (5 bases). This CDR3 contains 11 residues. Germline CDR1 and CDR2: KGHDR and SFDVKD. V was shortened by 6 bases and J by 4 bases, with 6 bases between the two germline ends. This chain's CDR3 is CATSSGYEQYF. CDR3 DNA sequence: TGTGCCACCAGTTCGGGGTACGAGCAGTACTTC.

The chain employs TRBV9 and TRBJ2-1; D might be TRBD2 (6 bases). Germline CDR1 and CDR2: SGDLS and YYNGEE. V shed 0 bases and J shed 9 bases, with 19 bases lying between them. This CDR3 region has 16 residues. The CDR3 DNA reads as TGTGCCAGCAGCGTAGGTCCCAGACGAGAGCGGGTTGAGCAGTTCTTC. It is translated as CASSVGPRRERVEQFF.

The V call is TRBV7-9, the J call TRBJ2-3; 9 bases are a match to TRBD1. J gave up 3 bases and V 5 bases, and 6 bases lay outside the gene matches. The CDR3 extends over 15 amino acids. Looked up from germline, CDR1 is SEHNR and CDR2 is FQNEAQ (reference sequence). CDR3 region: CASSRGQGRTDTQYF. The DNA for the CDR3 is TGTGCCAGCAGCCGCGGACAGGGGAGGACAGATACGCAGTATTTT.

In DNA, the CDR3 is TGTGCCAGTAGTCTATTTACTAGCACAGATACGCAGTATTTT. Protein product: CASSLFTSTDTQYF. The rearrangement joins TRBV19 to TRBJ2-3; D is uncertain. The CDR3 contains 14 residues. V was pared by 5 bases and J by 0 bases, with 9 bases between. Germline V gives CDR1 LNHDA, CDR2 SQIVND (reference sequence).

The genes are TRBV5-4 and TRBJ2-6; 7 nucleotides agree with TRBD2. The CDR3 has 17 amino acids. The V segment lost 0 bases and the J segment 0 bases; nucleotides outside the gene matches: 3. Germline assignment: CDR1 SGHNT and CDR2 YYREEE (reference sequence). The CDR3 reads CASSLGAGDSGANVLTF. The CDR3 coding sequence is TGTGCCAGCAGCTTGGGGGCGGGGGACTCTGGGGCCAACGTCCTGACTTTC.

V gene TRBV19 combines with J gene TRBJ2-2, with 7 bases that match TRBD2. Losses at the gene ends were 3 bases for V and 4 bases for J; bases not matched to a gene: 8. The germline V gene has CDR1 LNHDA and CDR2 SQIVND (reference sequence). CDR3 length equals 16 residues. The CDR3 reads CASSINGGRLTGELFF. The CDR3 DNA sequence: TGTGCCAGTAGTATTAATGGCGGGAGACTCACCGGGGAGCTGTTTTTT.

CDR3 sequence reads: CATSRDEISQPQHF. As DNA, the CDR3 is TGTGCCACCAGCAGAGATGAGATTTCTCAGCCCCAGCATTTT. The V call is TRBV15, the J call TRBJ1-5, with D uncertain. V was pared by 0 bases and J by 6 bases, with 9 bases between. The CDR3 is made up of 14 amino acids. Germline values: CDR1 LNHNV, CDR2 YYDKDF (reference sequence).

The chain combines TRBV6-5 with TRBJ1-1, with TRBD1 identical over 10 bases. J lost 7 bases, V lost 6 bases, and 11 bases had no gene match. CDR3 length equals 15 residues. CDR1 and CDR2 (germline): MNHEY, SVGAGI. CDR3 sequence (DNA): TGTGCCAGCAGCCCCCTGACAGGGGGCATAATTGAAGCTTTCTTT. Its translation: CASSPLTGGIIEAFF.

This chain links TRBV10-3 with TRBJ1-5; a possible D gene is TRBD1 (6 bases). The germline V gene encodes CDR1 ENHRY and CDR2 SYGVKD. V lost 6 bases and J 7 bases, leaving 13 bases between the germline ends. This CDR3 has 13 amino acids. The CDR3 is CAISQQGEQPQHF. CDR3 nucleotides: TGTGCCATCAGCCAACAGGGTGAACAGCCCCAGCATTTT.

The chain uses TRBV6-5 and TRBJ2-7; D may be TRBD2 (6 bases). This CDR3 is built from 15 residues. Germline-derived CDR1 and CDR2 are MNHEY and SVGAGI. V lost 8 bases to trimming and J lost 3 bases, with 20 bases between them. This chain's CDR3 is CASERWGGGIYEQYF. The CDR3 DNA is TGTGCCAGCGAAAGATGGGGAGGAGGGATCTACGAGCAGTACTTC.

Here the CDR3 DNA reads TGTGCCAGCAGTTACTCACCTAGCGGGACCTACAATGAGCAGTTCTTC. Translating gives CASSYSPSGTYNEQFF. The chain combines TRBV6-5 with TRBJ2-1; 9 positions agree with TRBD2. The CDR3 has 16 amino acids. The germline V gene has CDR1 MNHEY and CDR2 SVGAGI. V trimming: 0 bases; J trimming: 2 bases; junction bases outside the gene matches: 2.

The V and J genes are TRBV29-1 and TRBJ1-1, with D tentatively TRBD1 (6 bases). There are 12 residues in the CDR3. The V end was cut by 8 bases, the J end by 6 bases, with 16 bases between. Germline V CDR1 and CDR2: SQVTM, ANQGSEA. The CDR3 is CSLKGDGAEAFF. As DNA, the CDR3 is TGCAGCCTTAAGGGGGATGGGGCTGAAGCTTTCTTT.

Comment on this clone: Different DNA sequences within this sample yield the same CDR3. The rearrangement uses TRBV6-6 and TRBJ2-7, with D tentatively TRBD2 (5 bases). CDR3 length: 15 amino acids. V was trimmed by 4 bases and J by 3 bases, leaving 16 bases between them. The V gene's germline CDR1 is MNHNY and CDR2 SVGAGI (reference sequence). In DNA, the CDR3 is TGTGCCAGCAGTTCCCCGACCCTAGCCGGCTACGAGCAGTACTTC. It yields the protein CASSSPTLAGYEQYF.

V and J are TRBV3-1 (or the pseudogene TRBV3-2) and TRBJ2-3; 11 nucleotides align to TRBD2. The CDR3 extends over 17 amino acids. Unmatched junction bases numbered 10, after V lost 4 bases and J lost 4 bases. The germline V gene has CDR1 LGHDT and CDR2 YNNKEL (reference sequence). The CDR3 nucleotides read TGTGCCAGCAGCCTGGCGACTAGCGGGATTGGTGCAGATACGCAGTATTTT. Translated, it gives CASSLATSGIGADTQYF.

CDR3 sequence (DNA): TGTGCCAGCAGCTTGGATTACCCCACGTCAGGGGGCTCGTACACTGAAGCTTTCTTT. It translates to CASSLDYPTSGGSYTEAFF. This sequence joins TRBV5-8 and TRBJ1-1; 8 bases match TRBD1. The germline V gene has CDR1 SGHTS and CDR2 YDEGEE. V lost 0 bases and J lost 3; bases outside the gene matches: 16. This CDR3 spans 19 amino acids.

This clone was recorded a few times. This chain links TRBV6-6 with TRBJ2-7; D unresolved. CDR1 is MNHNY, CDR2 SVGAGI, per germline (reference sequence). This CDR3 comprises 14 residues. Trimming removed 5 bases at V and 7 bases at J, with 18 bases between. The CDR3 loop is CASSPTQITGEQYF. CDR3 nucleotides: TGTGCCAGCAGTCCGACACAAATTACGGGTGAGCAGTACTTC.

The chain employs TRBV15 and TRBJ1-4; D is perhaps TRBD1 (5 bases). The CDR3 is 14 amino acids. Germline CDR1 and CDR2: LNHNV and YYDKDF (reference sequence). Between the trimmed V and J ends, which lost 6 bases and 5 bases, there was a span of 13 bases. CDR3 in amino acids: CATSTPGGNEKLFF. DNA for the CDR3: TGTGCCACCAGTACTCCCGGGGGAAATGAAAAACTGTTTTTT.

The V call is TRBV19, the J call TRBJ2-3; maybe TRBD2 (5 bases). The germline V gene encodes CDR1 LNHDA and CDR2 SQIVND (reference sequence). The CDR3 loop spans 16 amino acids. V was pared by 1 base and J by 1 base, with 12 bases between. CDR3 loop: CASSIGGLGGTDTQYF. The CDR3 nucleotides are TGTGCCAGTAGTATAGGAGGGCTTGGTGGCACAGATACGCAGTATTTT.